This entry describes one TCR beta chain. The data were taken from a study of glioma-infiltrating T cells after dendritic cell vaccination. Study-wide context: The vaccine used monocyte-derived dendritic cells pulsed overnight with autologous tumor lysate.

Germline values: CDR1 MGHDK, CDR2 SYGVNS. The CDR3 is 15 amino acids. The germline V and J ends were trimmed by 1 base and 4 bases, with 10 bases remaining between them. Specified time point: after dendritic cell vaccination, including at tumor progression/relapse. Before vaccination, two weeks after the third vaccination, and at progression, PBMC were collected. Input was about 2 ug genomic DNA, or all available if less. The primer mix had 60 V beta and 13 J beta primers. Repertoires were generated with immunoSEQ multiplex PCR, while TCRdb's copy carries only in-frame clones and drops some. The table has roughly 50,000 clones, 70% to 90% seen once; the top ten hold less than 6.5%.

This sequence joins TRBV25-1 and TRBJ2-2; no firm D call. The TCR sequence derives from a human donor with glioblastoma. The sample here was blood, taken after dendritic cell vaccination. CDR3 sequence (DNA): TGTGCCAGCAGTGAATTCCTAGTGAGCACCGGGGAGCTGTTTTTT. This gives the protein CASSEFLVSTGELFF.